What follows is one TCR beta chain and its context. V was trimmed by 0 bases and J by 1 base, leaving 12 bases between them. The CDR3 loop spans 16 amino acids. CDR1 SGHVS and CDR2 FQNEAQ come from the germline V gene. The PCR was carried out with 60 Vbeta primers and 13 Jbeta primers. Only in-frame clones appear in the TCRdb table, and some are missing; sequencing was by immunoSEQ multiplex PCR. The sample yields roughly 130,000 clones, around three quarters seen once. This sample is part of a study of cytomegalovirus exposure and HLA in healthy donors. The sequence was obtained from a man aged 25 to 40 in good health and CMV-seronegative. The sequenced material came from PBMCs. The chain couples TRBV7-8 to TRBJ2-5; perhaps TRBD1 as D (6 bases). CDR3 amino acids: CASSLADLDSQETQYF. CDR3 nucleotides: TGTGCCAGCAGCTTAGCGGACTTGGACAGCCAAGAGACCCAGTACTTC.